These T cell receptor beta chains were read from a single sample in a study of blood T cell repertoires in COVID-19. Sequencing was performed with immunoSEQ multiplex PCR; in TCRdb, only in-frame clones are kept and a portion is missing. This table holds under 250,000 clones, roughly 82% found once. Sequences were obtained from peripheral blood. Source of these receptors: a man aged 80 or over with acute or convalescent COVID-19. The CDR3 runs from the conserved cysteine through the conserved F or W. D genes are given only for firm matches. The size field is filled for only some rows; it gives once, few, many or a size class.

-,TRBJ1-1,TRBD1,TRBV5-4,CASSQGNRGFGTEAFF,TGTGCCAGCAGCCAAGGGAACAGGGGATTTGGTACTGAAGCTTTCTTT
-,TRBJ2-1,TRBD2,TRBV5-8,CASSPRQGAGGPHEQFF,TGTGCCAGCAGCCCCCGTCAAGGGGCGGGAGGGCCCCATGAGCAGTTCTTC
-,TRBJ1-1,-,TRBV3-1/TRBV3-2,CASSQGVWRSEAFF,TGTGCCAGCAGCCAAGGCGTATGGCGGTCTGAAGCTTTCTTT
-,TRBJ2-7,-,TRBV3-1/TRBV3-2,CASSQDPPRVSYEQYF,TGTGCCAGCAGCCAAGATCCACCAAGAGTCTCCTACGAGCAGTACTTC
few,TRBJ1-3,-,TRBV6-1,CASSEVDRFTGNTIYF,TGTGCCAGCAGTGAAGTCGACAGATTTACTGGAAACACCATATATTTT
-,TRBJ1-2,-,TRBV28,CASSPSRQGYTF,TGTGCCAGCAGCCCCTCACGACAGGGCTACACCTTC
-,TRBJ2-3,-,TRBV4-1,CASSMRGGRTQYF,TGCGCCAGCAGCATGAGGGGGGGTCGAACGCAGTATTTT
-,TRBJ2-1,TRBD1,TRBV10-3,CAIQQGWGNEQFF,TGTGCCATCCAACAGGGGTGGGGCAATGAGCAGTTCTTC
-,TRBJ2-1,TRBD2,TRBV28,CASSRGTAGGYNEQFF,TGTGCCAGCAGTAGGGGGACGGCGGGGGGCTACAATGAGCAGTTCTTC
-,TRBJ2-7,TRBD1,TRBV18,CASSPRTGTYEQYF,TGTGCCAGCTCACCACGGACAGGGACATACGAGCAGTACTTC
-,TRBJ2-2,TRBD2,TRBV19,CASSIFRWGGNSTNTGELFF,TGTGCCAGTAGTATATTTAGGTGGGGGGGAAACTCTACAAACACCGGGGAGCTGTTTTTT
-,TRBJ2-3,TRBD2,TRBV9,CASGRLAGVHTDTQYF,TGTGCCAGCGGACGATTAGCGGGAGTGCACACAGATACGCAGTATTTT
-,TRBJ1-3,-,TRBV11-2,CASSLRTNSGNTIYF,TGTGCCAGCAGCTTGAGAACGAACTCTGGAAACACCATATATTTT
-,TRBJ2-5,TRBD2,TRBV5-1,CARSWRGGVQETQYF,TGCGCCCGCAGCTGGCGGGGGGGGGTACAAGAGACCCAGTACTTC
-,TRBJ1-5,-,TRBV6-5,CASSSTRNQPQHF,TGTGCCAGCAGTTCGACACGCAATCAGCCCCAGCATTTT
-,TRBJ2-3,TRBD2,TRBV5-4,CASSLASGGANTQYF,TGTGCCAGCAGCTTGGCTAGCGGGGGGGCAAATACGCAGTATTTT
-,TRBJ2-3,TRBD2,TRBV6-5,CASEGGLAGGDTQYF,TGTGCCAGCGAGGGGGGACTAGCGGGAGGAGATACGCAGTATTTT
-,TRBJ1-5,TRBD1,TRBV10-3,CAIKGQGQPQHF,TGTGCCATCAAGGGACAGGGACAGCCCCAGCATTTT
-,TRBJ1-5,-,TRBV19,CATRDAGGSNQPQHF,TGTGCCACCAGGGACGCGGGAGGGAGCAATCAGCCCCAGCATTTT
-,TRBJ2-3,TRBD2,TRBV7-3,CASSPLAGSGTDTQYF,TGTGCCAGCAGCCCCCTAGCGGGATCTGGCACAGATACGCAGTATTTT
-,TRBJ1-1,-,TRBV19,CASKLQGLNTEAFF,TGTGCCAGTAAGCTACAGGGTCTGAACACTGAAGCTTTCTTT
-,TRBJ1-2,TRBD1,TRBV10-1,CASSETGGYGYTF,TGCGCCAGCAGTGAAACAGGGGGATATGGCTACACCTTC